Listed here are 20 T cell receptor beta chains from one sample, sequenced in a study of PD-1 blockade in classical Hodgkin lymphoma. Each patient's relapse followed autologous stem cell transplantation, and brentuximab vedotin exposure varied. Sequencing was performed with immunoSEQ multiplex PCR; in TCRdb, only in-frame clones are kept and a portion is missing. The table records about 36,000 clones, roughly three quarters of them present only once. Sequencing was performed on peripheral blood mononuclear cells (PBMCs), taken before the second cycle of nivolumab. The source is a human donor with classical Hodgkin lymphoma.

This chain connects TRBV7-9 to TRBJ1-2; D not certain. The ends were cut back, 3 bases at V and 4 bases at J, with 12 bases in the middle. Germline-derived CDR1 and CDR2 are SEHNR and FQNEAQ (reference sequence). This CDR3 has 14 amino acids. CDR3 amino acids: CASSFDGQIYGYTF. DNA for the CDR3: TGTGCCAGCAGCTTCGACGGCCAAATCTATGGCTACACCTTC. Full variable domain (rest looked up from reference TRBV7-9 and TRBJ1-2): DTGVSQNPRHKITKRGQNVTFRCDPISEHNRLYWYRQTLGQGPEFLTYFQNEAQLEKSRLLSDRFSAERPKGSFSTLEIQRTEQGDSAMYLCASSFDGQIYGYTFGSGTRLTVV.

CDR3 sequence: CASSFAGGWNTEAFF. In nucleotides, the CDR3 is TGTGCCAGCAGCTTCGCAGGGGGCTGGAACACTGAAGCTTTCTTT. The chain employs TRBV7-9 and TRBJ1-1, with TRBD1 matching 8 bases. The germline V gene encodes CDR1 SEHNR and CDR2 FQNEAQ (reference sequence). The CDR3 totals 15 residues. The V segment lost 3 bases and the J segment 1 base; nucleotides outside the gene matches: 4.

This clone has a handful of counts. This sequence joins TRBV7-8 and TRBJ1-5, with a weak D call TRBD1 (6 bases). This CDR3 comprises 16 residues. Between the trimmed V and J ends, which lost 5 bases and 4 bases, there was a span of 18 bases. The germline V gene has CDR1 SGHVS and CDR2 FQNEAQ. CDR3 DNA sequence: TGTGCCAGCAGCCTGGCCGAGGGACACCGAAATCAGCCCCAGCATTTT. Protein: CASSLAEGHRNQPQHF.

The rearrangement joins TRBV7-2 to TRBJ2-2; D unresolved. The CDR3 spans 13 residues. CDR1 and CDR2 (germline): SGHTA, FQGNSA. Trimming removed 0 bases at V and 7 bases at J, with 6 bases between. DNA for the CDR3: TGTGCCAGCAGCTTAGCCCTCTTCGGGGAGCTGTTTTTT. Translating gives CASSLALFGELFF. Combining the CDR3 with reference TRBV7-2 and TRBJ2-2 gives the whole variable domain GAGVSQSPSNKVTEKGKDVELRCDPISGHTALYWYRQSLGQGLEFLIYFQGNSAPDKSGLPSDRFSAERTGGSVSTLTIQRTQQEDSAVYLCASSLALFGELFFGEGSRLTVL.

The chain recombines TRBV10-3 with TRBJ2-3; D gene unclear. This CDR3 comprises 13 residues. The V and J ends lost 5 bases and 8 bases respectively, with 14 bases between them. Per germline, CDR1 ENHRY and CDR2 SYGVKD. Written as DNA, the CDR3 is TGTGCCATCAGTAACACTGGTCGAGGTACGCAGTATTTT. It translates to CAISNTGRGTQYF.

This sequence joins TRBV15 and TRBJ2-1; possibly TRBD1 or TRBD2 for D (6 bases each). V was pared by 5 bases and J by 4 bases, with 12 bases between. The germline V gene encodes CDR1 LNHNV and CDR2 YYDKDF (reference sequence). The CDR3 is made up of 14 amino acids. This chain's CDR3 is CATSPRGVYNEQFF. The CDR3 coding sequence is TGTGCCACCAGCCCTAGGGGGGTATACAATGAGCAGTTCTTC.

The rearrangement joins TRBV19 to TRBJ2-1; D gene unclear. V lost 3 bases, J lost 3 bases, and 0 bases lay in between. The CDR3 is made up of 11 amino acids. Germline V CDR1 and CDR2: LNHDA, SQIVND (reference sequence). CDR3 residues: CASSIYNEQFF. CDR3 in DNA: TGTGCCAGTAGTATCTACAATGAGCAGTTCTTC.

This clone was picked up one time. The chain is built from TRBV6-5 and TRBJ2-1; D not resolved. CDR3 size: 15 residues. The germline gives CDR1 MNHEY, CDR2 SVGAGI. Trimming took off 0 bases at V and 3 bases at J, with 9 bases between the two ends. The CDR3 DNA sequence: TGTGCCAGCAGTTACTCACGGCACTACTACAATGAGCAGTTCTTC. Amino acids: CASSYSRHYYNEQFF.

The table lists this clone with a few counts. V and J are TRBV10-3 and TRBJ2-1, with D uncertain. Trimming left V 0 bases short and J 3 bases short, with 6 bases between. This CDR3 is 14 amino acids long. In germline, CDR1 is ENHRY, CDR2 SYGVKD. The CDR3 loop is CAISESSYYNEQFF. DNA for the CDR3: TGTGCCATCAGTGAGTCTTCCTACTACAATGAGCAGTTCTTC.

V and J are TRBV9 and TRBJ1-3; D might be TRBD1 (6 bases). V was pared by 0 bases and J by 3 bases, with 13 bases between. Germline loops: CDR1 SGDLS, CDR2 YYNGEE. This CDR3 is built from 16 residues. DNA of the CDR3: TGTGCCAGCAGCGTAGGGCAGGGGCTATTTGGAAACACCATATATTTT. Encoded protein: CASSVGQGLFGNTIYF.

This chain connects TRBV7-8 to TRBJ2-7; TRBD1 agrees at 7 bases. The trim removed 5 bases at V and 9 bases at J, leaving 13 bases unmatched. This CDR3 has 14 amino acids. CDR1 is SGHVS, CDR2 FQNEAQ, per germline. The CDR3 region is CASSLDRVSLGQYF. CDR3 DNA sequence: TGTGCCAGCAGCCTTGACAGGGTTTCCTTGGGGCAGTACTTC.

J is TRBJ2-7 and V is TRBV7-2; D gene unclear. The germline V and J ends were trimmed by 2 bases and 2 bases, with 13 bases remaining between them. Germline V lookup: CDR1 SGHTA, CDR2 FQGNSA. CDR3 length: 15 residues. CDR3 amino acids: CASSLIGPPAYEQYF. The CDR3 DNA is TGTGCCAGCAGCTTAATCGGGCCCCCGGCCTACGAGCAGTACTTC.

V and J are TRBV15 and TRBJ1-1; no clear D gene. Germline loops: CDR1 LNHNV, CDR2 YYDKDF (reference sequence). The length of the CDR3 is 14 residues. Trimming took 6 bases from V and 1 from J, leaving 12 bases between them. CDR3 DNA sequence: TGTGCCACCAGTCGCTTGGTGGGGAACACTGAAGCTTTCTTT. Protein: CATSRLVGNTEAFF.

The chain has TRBV9 and TRBJ2-3; possible D gene TRBD1, 6 bases. CDR1 is SGDLS, CDR2 YYNGEE, per germline. The V gene lost 3 bases and the J gene lost 6 bases, with 14 bases spanning the gap. The CDR3 covers 14 residues. DNA of the CDR3: TGTGCCAGCAGCGGAACAGGGTGGGGGGATACGCAGTATTTT. Translating gives CASSGTGWGDTQYF.

The chain uses TRBV2 and TRBJ2-2, with TRBD2 identical over 11 bases. The J segment lost 6 bases and the V segment lost 4 bases, leaving 13 bases of the junction unmatched. CDR3 size: 18 residues. The germline CDR1 and CDR2 sequences are SNHLY and FYNNEI. CDR3 residues: CASSVLAGGPMIAGELFF. Here the CDR3 DNA reads TGTGCCAGCAGTGTGTTAGCGGGAGGGCCTATGATTGCCGGGGAGCTGTTTTTT.

The V call is TRBV9, the J call TRBJ2-6, with 13 bases identical to TRBD2. V was pared by 4 bases and J by 0 bases, with 7 bases of the junction left unmatched. CDR3 size: 19 residues. CDR1 and CDR2 from the germline V gene are SGDLS and YYNGEE. The CDR3, as DNA: TGTGCCAGCAGCATGGGACTAGCGGGGAGAACCTCTGGGGCCAACGTCCTGACTTTC. It encodes CASSMGLAGRTSGANVLTF.

This clone was detected only once. The CDR3 sequence: CASRKPGLAYNEQFF. Written as DNA, the CDR3 is TGTGCCAGCAGAAAACCGGGACTAGCCTACAATGAGCAGTTCTTC. V gene TRBV28 combines with J gene TRBJ2-1; 8 bases fit TRBD2. The germline V gene encodes CDR1 MDHEN and CDR2 SYDVKM. The CDR3 contains 15 residues. Trimming removed 6 bases from V and 2 bases from J; junction bases left unmatched: 6. Full variable domain (outside the CDR3, taken from reference TRBV28 and TRBJ2-1): DVKVTQSSRYLVKRTGEKVFLECVQDMDHENMFWYRQDPGLGLRLIYFSYDVKMKEKGDIPEGYSVSREKKERFSLILESASTNQTSMYLCASRKPGLAYNEQFFGPGTRLTVL.

The rearrangement links TRBV6-6 to TRBJ2-7; D unclear. The CDR3 is 14 residues long. CDR1 and CDR2 (germline): MNHNY, SVGAGI (reference sequence). The V gene lost 0 bases and the J gene lost 5 bases, with 11 bases spanning the gap. The CDR3 nucleotides read TGTGCCAGCAGTTACTCTCCTACCGCCAACGAGCAGTACTTC. Its protein product is CASSYSPTANEQYF.

By share, this clone counts as medium-sized. The rearrangement joins TRBV2 to TRBJ1-2; D gene unclear. This CDR3 comprises 15 residues. The ends were cut back, 7 bases at V and 8 bases at J, with 23 bases in the middle. Germline V CDR1 and CDR2: SNHLY, FYNNEI. CDR3 in DNA: TGTGCCAGCAATGCGGGCCCACTCAGATCGGGAGGCTACACCTTC. Protein sequence: CASNAGPLRSGGYTF.

The CDR3 DNA sequence: TGTGCCAGCAGTTTGACAGGGCTAGGCACAGATACGCAGTATTTT. Its translation is CASSLTGLGTDTQYF. The chain employs TRBV27 and TRBJ2-3, with TRBD1 matching over 7 bases. Germline V lookup: CDR1 MNHEY, CDR2 SMNVEV (reference sequence). This CDR3 has 15 amino acids. Germline trimming cut 3 bases from V and 1 base from J; bases unmatched to any gene: 4.